Listed below are T cell receptor beta chains from one sample, sequenced in a study of T cell responses to AZD1222 COVID-19 vaccine. Profiling relied on immunoSEQ multiplex PCR, and the TCRdb table lists in-frame clones only, not all of them. Among roughly 180,000 clones listed, about nine tenths were seen once. The material sequenced was peripheral blood, taken on day 0 of AZD1222 vaccination. The receptors were gathered from an adult in good health. Both conserved end residues are part of each CDR3. A D gene is named only where the DNA matches it firmly. Size values are once, few and many counts, or a class for expanded clones, and some rows have none.

TRBV7-9	-	-	TRBJ1-1	CASSLAAGLNTEAFF	TGTGCCAGCAGCTTAGCGGCAGGTTTGAACACTGAAGCTTTCTTT
TRBV6-4	once	TRBD2	TRBJ2-1	CASSVRLAGGIEQFF	TGTGCCAGCAGTGTCCGACTAGCGGGAGGAATTGAGCAGTTCTTC
TRBV30	-	TRBD1	TRBJ1-2	CAWRAQGAFGGYTF	TGTGCCTGGAGGGCACAGGGGGCCTTCGGGGGCTACACCTTC
TRBV7-9	-	-	TRBJ1-3	CASSLEGGNTIYF	TGTGCCAGCAGCTTAGAAGGCGGAAACACCATATATTTT
TRBV27	-	-	TRBJ2-3	CASSLDRSISTDTQYF	TGTGCCAGCAGTTTGGACCGCAGCATTAGCACAGATACGCAGTATTTT
TRBV11-2	once	-	TRBJ1-1	CASSLRQTVPSAFF	TGTGCCAGCAGCTTACGACAGACAGTCCCCTCTGCTTTCTTT
TRBV6-4	-	TRBD2	TRBJ2-1	CASSRLAGSNEQFF	TGTGCCAGCAGTAGACTAGCGGGTAGCAATGAGCAGTTCTTC
TRBV18	-	-	TRBJ2-5	CASSPAWTVETQYF	TGTGCCAGCTCACCTGCCTGGACGGTAGAGACCCAGTACTTC
TRBV7-9	-	TRBD1	TRBJ2-1	CASSPNRGRQGKLNEQFF	TGTGCCAGCAGCCCCAATCGAGGACGACAGGGAAAGCTGAATGAGCAGTTCTTC
TRBV19	-	-	TRBJ1-5	CASSIFTGTVNQPQHF	TGTGCCAGTAGTATTTTCACAGGGACCGTCAATCAGCCCCAGCATTTT
TRBV19	-	TRBD1	TRBJ1-5	CASSTRTGSNQPQHF	TGTGCCAGTAGTACAAGGACAGGGAGCAATCAGCCCCAGCATTTT
TRBV19	-	TRBD1	TRBJ1-1	CASSMGTANTEAFF	TGTGCCAGTAGTATGGGGACAGCTAACACTGAAGCTTTCTTT
TRBV4-2	-	-	TRBJ1-2	CASSQNRERSYGYTF	TGTGCCAGCAGCCAAAACAGGGAGAGAAGCTATGGCTACACCTTC
TRBV6-5	once	TRBD2	TRBJ2-3	CASSYLDQRGDTQYF	TGTGCCAGCAGTTATCTTGATCAGCGGGGAGATACGCAGTATTTT
TRBV24-1	-	-	TRBJ1-1	CATSETGYDTEAFF	TGTGCCACCAGTGAAACAGGGTATGACACTGAAGCTTTCTTT
TRBV7-9	-	-	TRBJ2-5	CASSIKETQYF	TGTGCCAGCAGCATTAAAGAGACCCAGTACTTC
TRBV5-4	once	TRBD2	TRBJ2-7	CASSPGLAGIREQYF	TGTGCCAGCAGCCCGGGACTAGCGGGAATACGGGAGCAGTACTTC
TRBV18	-	-	TRBJ2-7	CASSPLESRAGEQYF	TGTGCCAGCTCACCACTCGAGAGCCGGGCCGGGGAGCAGTACTTC
TRBV27	-	-	TRBJ1-1	CASSLWGTGNTEAFF	TGTGCCAGCAGTTTGTGGGGAACGGGTAACACTGAAGCTTTCTTT
TRBV27	-	-	TRBJ2-7	CASSGQGPYEQYF	TGTGCCAGCTCCGGGCAGGGGCCCTACGAGCAGTACTTC
TRBV11-2	-	-	TRBJ2-1	CASSSFDAGGGGRGQFF	TGTGCCAGCAGCTCCTTTGACGCCGGAGGGGGGGGTAGAGGGCAGTTCTTC
TRBV30	once	-	TRBJ1-2	CAWTGMGYGYTF	TGTGCCTGGACGGGGATGGGGTATGGCTACACCTTC
TRBV19	-	-	TRBJ1-2	CASNNIIGSNYGYTF	TGTGCCAGTAATAACATAATCGGATCAAACTATGGCTACACCTTC
TRBV18	-	-	TRBJ1-2	CASSPDGDYGYTF	TGTGCCAGCTCACCTGACGGAGACTATGGCTACACCTTC
TRBV19	-	TRBD1	TRBJ1-5	CASSASQGAKGQPQHF	TGTGCCAGTAGTGCATCTCAGGGGGCAAAGGGTCAGCCCCAGCATTTT
TRBV29-1	-	-	TRBJ1-5	CSVSSGYNQPQHF	TGCAGCGTTTCGTCGGGTTACAATCAGCCCCAGCATTTT
TRBV25-1	-	TRBD2	TRBJ2-5	CASSEGGLAETQYF	TGTGCCAGCAGTGAAGGCGGACTAGCTGAGACCCAGTACTTC
TRBV5-1	-	-	TRBJ2-3	CASSLGPLPDTQYF	TGCGCCAGCAGCTTGGGCCCGCTTCCAGATACGCAGTATTTT
TRBV28	-	TRBD2	TRBJ2-7	CASRAGLIYEQYF	TGTGCCAGCCGAGCGGGACTCATCTACGAGCAGTACTTC
TRBV14	-	-	TRBJ1-2	CASSHPLAGNIYGYTF	TGTGCCAGCAGCCACCCTCTCGCCGGGAATATCTATGGCTACACCTTC
TRBV10-2	-	-	TRBJ1-1	CASSEVVTNTEAFF	TGCGCCAGCAGTGAGGTGGTGACGAACACTGAAGCTTTCTTT
TRBV7-9	-	-	TRBJ2-1	CASSLGDRGGDEQFF	TGTGCCAGCAGCTTAGGAGACAGGGGAGGGGATGAGCAGTTCTTC
TRBV10-3	-	TRBD2	TRBJ2-7	CAISDREGYEQYF	TGTGCCATCAGTGACAGGGAGGGGTACGAGCAGTACTTC
TRBV25-1	-	-	TRBJ2-7	CASSGTDSYEQYF	TGTGCCAGCAGTGGGACGGACTCCTACGAGCAGTACTTC
TRBV6-4	-	TRBD1	TRBJ1-6	CASSDTDRGNSPLHF	TGTGCCAGCAGTGACACCGACAGGGGGAATTCACCCCTCCACTTT
TRBV19	-	-	TRBJ2-7	CASSPQGSRYEQYF	TGTGCCAGTAGTCCCCAGGGTAGCCGCTACGAGCAGTACTTC
TRBV5-1	-	TRBD1	TRBJ1-3	CASSGDRDSGNTIYF	TGCGCCAGCAGCGGGGACAGGGACTCTGGAAACACCATATATTTT
TRBV18	-	TRBD1	TRBJ1-2	CASSETGPLYGYTF	TGTGCCAGCTCAGAGACAGGGCCCCTCTATGGCTACACCTTC
TRBV6-6	-	TRBD2	TRBJ2-7	CASSYLAGGLEQYF	TGTGCCAGCAGTTACTTAGCGGGAGGGCTCGAGCAGTACTTC
TRBV6-5	-	-	TRBJ2-6	CASSYTGTGANVLTF	TGTGCCAGCAGTTACACAGGGACTGGGGCCAACGTCCTGACTTTC
TRBV5-6	-	-	TRBJ2-7	CASSLEIGAYEQYF	TGTGCCAGCAGCTTGGAAATAGGGGCTTACGAGCAGTACTTC
TRBV28	-	-	TRBJ2-7	CASRIGGGGSSYEQYF	TGTGCCAGCAGGATTGGAGGGGGGGGCAGCTCCTACGAGCAGTACTTC
TRBV6-5	-	TRBD1	TRBJ1-2	CASSGDSGGYGYTF	TGTGCCAGCAGCGGGGACAGTGGAGGCTATGGCTACACCTTC
TRBV5-1	-	-	TRBJ2-1	CASSSRTGGSYNEQFF	TGCGCCAGCAGCTCCCGGACTGGCGGGTCCTACAATGAGCAGTTCTTC
TRBV5-4	-	-	TRBJ1-2	CASSSQVLGEGDYGYTF	TGTGCCAGCAGCTCCCAAGTCTTAGGTGAGGGCGACTATGGCTACACCTTC
TRBV29-1	-	TRBD1	TRBJ1-1	CSARDRLNTEAFF	TGCAGCGCCCGGGACAGATTGAACACTGAAGCTTTCTTT
TRBV10-2	-	-	TRBJ1-1	CASSASTRGNTEAFF	TGCGCCAGCAGTGCGTCCACCAGGGGGAACACTGAAGCTTTCTTT
TRBV19	-	TRBD1	TRBJ1-1	CASRAMTGEKTEAFF	TGTGCCAGTAGGGCGATGACAGGGGAGAAAACTGAAGCTTTCTTT
TRBV14	-	-	TRBJ2-7	CASSQDFDGVTYEQYF	TGTGCCAGCAGCCAAGATTTTGACGGGGTCACCTACGAGCAGTACTTC
TRBV7-2	-	TRBD2	TRBJ2-5	CASSYYGRAQETQYF	TGTGCCAGCAGCTATTACGGGAGGGCTCAAGAGACCCAGTACTTC
TRBV18	-	-	TRBJ2-7	CASSPTVYEQYF	TGTGCCAGCTCACCGACAGTTTACGAGCAGTACTTC
TRBV7-8	-	-	TRBJ2-1	CASSSTGVDNEQFF	TGTGCCAGCAGCTCCACCGGGGTGGACAATGAGCAGTTCTTC
TRBV27	-	TRBD2	TRBJ2-3	CASSVAGGPRDTQYF	TGTGCCAGCAGTGTAGCGGGAGGGCCACGAGATACGCAGTATTTT
TRBV3-1/TRBV3-2	few	-	TRBJ2-7	CASSQGGLTYEQYF	TGTGCCAGCAGCCAAGGTGGACTAACTTACGAGCAGTACTTC
TRBV20-1	once	TRBD1	TRBJ1-1	CSASGTVGAFF	TGCAGTGCTAGTGGGACAGTTGGTGCTTTCTTT
TRBV5-4	-	-	TRBJ1-2	CASSLGGGRSGYGYTF	TGTGCCAGCAGCTTGGGGGGAGGTAGGAGTGGGTATGGCTACACCTTC